The entry that follows covers one T cell receptor (beta chain) sequence. Authors' data handling: Reference gene primer amplification gave estimated nucleated cell counts. The assay was immunoSEQ multiplex PCR, and TCRdb's table has in-frame clones only and misses some. V and J calls and clone size come straight from that table; D and trimming were deduced from the DNA. Among nearly 250,000 clones listed, 75% to 85% were seen once. The CDR3 spans 15 residues. After removal of 6 bases from V and 4 bases from J, the junction contained 8 bases not matched to a gene. CDR1 is MNHEY, CDR2 SMNVEV, per germline (reference sequence). Ages ranged from roughly 18 to 95 years, with residence in around 24 US areas. This sample was taken from a study of blood T cell repertoires in COVID-19. Turning to the study itself: The samples span acute and convalescent COVID-19 from the United States, Italy and Spain.

The source material was PBMCs or T cells enriched from blood (not recorded which). This clonotype was sampled from a woman between 50 and 59 years old with acute COVID-19. The chain has TRBV27 and TRBJ1-3; 8 bases line up with TRBD1. CDR3 loop: CASSRMTGEGNTIYF. CDR3 nucleotide sequence: TGTGCCAGCAGCAGAATGACAGGGGAGGGAAACACCATATATTTT.